This section outlines one T cell receptor beta chain sequence together with its context. This CDR3 is built from 13 residues. V was trimmed by 3 bases and J by 4 bases, leaving 13 bases between them. CDR1 and CDR2 (germline): GTSNPN, SVGIG (reference sequence). This specimen comes from a study of technical replicates of blood from a handful of donors. Here immunoSEQ multiplex PCR was the method, and the copy in TCRdb shows in-frame clones only, minus some. The sample shows tens of thousands of clones, roughly 94% of them seen only once. The V call is TRBV30, the J call TRBJ2-7, with D possibly TRBD2 on 5 matching bases. Specimen: T cells isolated from PBMCs. The sequence came from a human donor in good health. The CDR3 spells CAWSTGILYEQYF. CDR3 DNA sequence: TGTGCCTGGAGCACCGGGATCCTATACGAGCAGTACTTC. The full variable domain, with the rest looked up from reference TRBV30 and TRBJ2-7, is SQTIHQWPATLVQPVGSPLSLECTVEGTSNPNLYWYRQAAGRGLQLLFYSVGIGQISSEVPQNLSASRPQDRQFILSSKKLLLSDSGFYLCAWSTGILYEQYFGPGTRLTVT.